Sequencing of this TCR beta chain was carried out in a study of cytomegalovirus exposure and HLA in healthy donors. General study findings and limits: Roughly 170 TCR beta chains were listed as cytomegalovirus-associated. Analysis was carried out at a later point, and it linked a missense DCLRE1C variant to TCR beta V- and J-gene trimming. Differences between HLA loci emerged in a later analysis of TCR association rates, with DRB1 most and HLA-C fewest. Some public TCRs appeared in many individuals, while most sequences were rare.

The PCR used 60 Vbeta and 13 Jbeta primers. Some clones are missing from TCRdb's copy, which holds only in-frame ones; the method was immunoSEQ multiplex PCR. The sample gives 100,000 to 120,000 clones, approximately 78% of which show up once; 1% to 1.5% is in the top ten. Concerning this clone itself: Its cognate antigen is unknown.

Sequencing input: PBMCs. The source is a woman between 25 and 40 years old in good health and CMV-seronegative.

In nucleotides, the CDR3 is TGTGCCTCGCAGGACAGGGTAATCTACGAGCAGTACTTC. As protein: CASQDRVIYEQYF. The rearrangement joins TRBV28 to TRBJ2-7; 8 positions agree with TRBD1. V trimming: 11 bases; J trimming: 3 bases; junction bases outside the gene matches: 9. This CDR3 spans 13 amino acids. In germline, CDR1 is MDHEN, CDR2 SYDVKM.